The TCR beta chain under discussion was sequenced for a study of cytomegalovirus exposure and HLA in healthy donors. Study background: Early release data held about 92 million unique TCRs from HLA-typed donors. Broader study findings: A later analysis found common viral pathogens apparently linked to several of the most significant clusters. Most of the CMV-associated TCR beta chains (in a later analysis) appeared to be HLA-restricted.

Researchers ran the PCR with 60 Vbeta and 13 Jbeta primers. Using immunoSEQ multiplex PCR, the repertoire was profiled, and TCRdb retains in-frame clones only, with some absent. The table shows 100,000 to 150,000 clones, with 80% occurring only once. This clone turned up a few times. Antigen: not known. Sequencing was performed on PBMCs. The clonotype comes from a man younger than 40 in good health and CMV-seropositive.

The CDR3 DNA follows: TGTGCCAGCAGCCAAGAAACTGATCTCACTGAAGCTTTCTTT. Encoded protein: CASSQETDLTEAFF. The chain joins TRBV14 to TRBJ1-1; no clear D. Germline V gene data show CDR1 as SGHDN and CDR2 as FVKESK. The V and J ends lost 0 bases and 4 bases respectively, with 9 bases between them. The CDR3 is 14 amino acids.